This TCR beta chain was documented in a study of cytotoxic CD8 clonotypes in ibrutinib-treated CLL. The study, taken as a whole, reports: Patients with sustained remission and those progressing were sampled at differing times. Rising at ibrutinib response, clonality subsequently fell back toward baseline at progression.

The CDR3 consists of 13 residues. From germline, CDR1 is LNHNV and CDR2 YYDKDF (reference sequence). V lost 5 bases and J 2 bases, leaving 9 bases between the germline ends. Sequencing used immunoSEQ multiplex PCR; TCRdb keeps in-frame clones, though not all of them. The sample yields about 140,000 clones, approximately 80% seen once. A remark on this clone: The antigen is undetermined.

The V call is TRBV15, the J call TRBJ1-2, with no clear D. The origin of this receptor is a human donor with chronic lymphocytic leukemia. The sample consisted of PBMCs, taken after 12 months of ibrutinib treatment. The CDR3 loop is CATSGRENYGYTF. DNA for the CDR3: TGTGCCACCAGCGGCCGGGAAAACTATGGCTACACCTTC.